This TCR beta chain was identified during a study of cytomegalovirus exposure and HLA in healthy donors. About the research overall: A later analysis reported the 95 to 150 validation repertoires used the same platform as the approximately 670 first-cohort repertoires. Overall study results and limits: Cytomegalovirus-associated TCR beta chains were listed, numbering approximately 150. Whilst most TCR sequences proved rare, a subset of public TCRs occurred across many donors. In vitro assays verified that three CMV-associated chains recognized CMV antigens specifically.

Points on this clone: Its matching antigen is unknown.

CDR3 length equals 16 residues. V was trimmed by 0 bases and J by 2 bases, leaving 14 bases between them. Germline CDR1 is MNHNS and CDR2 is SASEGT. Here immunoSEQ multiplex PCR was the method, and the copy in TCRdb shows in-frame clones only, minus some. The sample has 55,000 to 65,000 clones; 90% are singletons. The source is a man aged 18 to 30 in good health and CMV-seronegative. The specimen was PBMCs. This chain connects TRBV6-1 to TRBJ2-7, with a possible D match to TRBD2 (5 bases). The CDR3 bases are TGTGCCAGCAGTGAAGCGGGGAGTTTAAGGCCCTACGAGCAGTACTTC. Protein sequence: CASSEAGSLRPYEQYF.